These 26 T cell receptor beta chains were sequenced from one sample in a study of CD8 T cells in ankylosing spondylitis. The study's findings and limits: Apparently characteristic of ankylosing spondylitis blood was a TCR beta motif (roughly eight highly homologous variants).

These TCRs are of unknown antigen specificity. TCRdb re-called the 5' RACE reads through MiXCR, storing one row per CDR3 protein. The profile covers some 700,000 distinct CDR3 sequences, with 19% appearing a single time and about 19% taken by the ten largest. Sequenced material: blood, either unsorted or a sorted T cell fraction (not recorded which). These receptors came from a male donor with ankylosing spondylitis.

This clonotype showed up just a few times. V is TRBV6-6 and J is TRBJ1-1, with D hard to call. Germline CDR1 MNHNY, CDR2 SVGAGI (reference sequence). V was shortened by 6 bases and J by 4 bases, with 12 bases between the two germline ends. There are 13 residues in the CDR3. In DNA form, the CDR3 reads TGTGCCAGCAGAACGCCCGAAGGCACTGAAGCTTTCTTT. Protein sequence: CASRTPEGTEAFF.

This clonotype came up once. V is TRBV6-5 and J is TRBJ2-1; D is ambiguous. The V gene's germline CDR1 is MNHEY and CDR2 SVGAGI. The CDR3 has 13 residues. V was cut by 2 bases and J by 4 bases, with 6 bases left in between. Here the CDR3 reads CASSYEAYNEQFF. The DNA for the CDR3 is TGTGCCAGCAGTTACGAGGCTTACAATGAGCAGTTCTTC.

The gene calls are TRBV5-6 and TRBJ2-7; TRBD2 is a possible D gene (5 bases). The CDR3 loop spans 12 amino acids. The ends were cut back, 7 bases at V and 5 bases at J, with 13 bases in the middle. Germline V gene sequence: CDR1 SGHDT, CDR2 YYEEEE. CDR3 amino acids: CASQEGSNEQYF. The CDR3 DNA follows: TGTGCCAGCCAGGAAGGGAGCAACGAGCAGTACTTC.

This clonotype occurred a few times. The chain couples TRBV27 to TRBJ2-7; 11 bases fit TRBD2. There are 16 residues in the CDR3. J was trimmed by 0 bases and V by 5 bases; bases with no gene match: 6. Germline V gene data show CDR1 as MNHEY and CDR2 as SMNVEV (reference sequence). The CDR3 DNA follows: TGTGCCAGCAGTACCTTAGCGGGAGGGCCCTCCTACGAGCAGTACTTC. Amino acids: CASSTLAGGPSYEQYF.

The table lists this clonotype with a few counts. This chain uses TRBV4-1 with TRBJ2-7; D is uncertain. The germline CDR1 and CDR2 sequences are MGHRA and YSYEKL. The CDR3 is 13 residues long. V was trimmed by 6 bases and J by 3 bases, leaving 12 bases between them. CDR3 residues: CASSPSEIYEQYF. In DNA form, the CDR3 reads TGCGCCAGCAGTCCAAGTGAAATCTACGAGCAGTACTTC.

The J gene is TRBJ1-5, the V gene TRBV28; D may be TRBD1 (6 bases). V was cut by 5 bases and J by 0 bases, with 11 bases left in between. From germline, CDR1 is MDHEN and CDR2 SYDVKM. The CDR3 extends over 15 amino acids. The CDR3 bases are TGTGCCAGCAGTGTCCCAGGGGTTAGCAATCAGCCCCAGCATTTT. Protein sequence: CASSVPGVSNQPQHF.

The chain has TRBV19 and TRBJ1-6; unclear D gene. Germline V gene lookup returns CDR1 LNHDA and CDR2 SQIVND (reference sequence). V was shortened by 3 bases and J by 10 bases, with 13 bases between the two germline ends. This CDR3 is 14 amino acids long. CDR3 residues: CASSISGSGSPLHF. The CDR3 nucleotides read TGTGCCAGTAGTATTTCGGGGAGTGGATCACCCCTCCACTTT.

The DNA of the CDR3 is TGTGCCAGCAGCTTAGTCCGGGGGACACCGAACACCGGGGAGCTGTTTTTT. Translating it yields CASSLVRGTPNTGELFF. The rearrangement links TRBV7-9 to TRBJ2-2; D may match TRBD1 or TRBD2 (6 bases each). V lost 1 base to trimming and J lost 0 bases, with 12 bases between them. This CDR3 contains 17 residues. From germline, CDR1 is SEHNR and CDR2 FQNEAQ (reference sequence). Variable domain in full (rest from reference TRBV7-9 and TRBJ2-2): DTGVSQNPRHKITKRGQNVTFRCDPISEHNRLYWYRQTLGQGPEFLTYFQNEAQLEKSRLLSDRFSAERPKGSFSTLEIQRTEQGDSAMYLCASSLVRGTPNTGELFFGEGSRLTVL.

V gene TRBV7-9 combines with J gene TRBJ1-5, with 8 bases lining up with TRBD1. CDR1 and CDR2 (germline): SEHNR, FQNEAQ (reference sequence). V was pared by 5 bases and J by 3 bases, with 12 bases of the junction left unmatched. This CDR3 is 17 amino acids long. The CDR3 loop is CASSRGVLQGDNQPQHF. CDR3 DNA sequence: TGTGCCAGCAGCAGGGGGGTCCTACAGGGGGACAATCAGCCCCAGCATTTT.

This clonotype appeared a few times. V is TRBV5-1 and J is TRBJ2-6; perhaps TRBD1 as D (6 bases). The CDR3 covers 16 residues. Germline values: CDR1 SGHRS, CDR2 YFSETQ. Trimming stripped 0 bases from V and 2 bases from J, with 9 bases between. Written as DNA, the CDR3 is TGCGCCAGCAGCTTGGATCAGGGGCCTGGGGCCAACGTCCTGACTTTC. Its translation is CASSLDQGPGANVLTF.

This clonotype was detected only a few times. The chain joins TRBV3-1 to TRBJ2-1; D may be TRBD1 or TRBD2 (5 bases each). The CDR3 consists of 14 residues. CDR1 is LGHDT, CDR2 YNNKEL, per germline (reference sequence). Deletions cut 1 base from V and 9 bases from J, with 13 bases between. CDR3 protein: CASSQGLGVREQFF. In DNA, the CDR3 is TGTGCCAGCAGCCAAGGTCTGGGGGTGCGTGAGCAGTTCTTC.

This clonotype was detected a few times. The chain uses TRBV5-1 and TRBJ2-5; no definite D call. There are 15 residues in the CDR3. V gave up 0 bases and J gave up 2 bases, with 11 bases separating them. Germline-derived CDR1 and CDR2 are SGHRS and YFSETQ. In DNA form, the CDR3 reads TGCGCCAGCAGCTTGGAGCCAGGACCACAAGAGACCCAGTACTTC. Translating it yields CASSLEPGPQETQYF.

This clonotype came up a few times. The CDR3: CASSLDGHSNQPQHF. As DNA, the CDR3 is TGCGCCAGCAGCTTGGATGGACATAGCAATCAGCCCCAGCATTTT. The genes are TRBV5-1 and TRBJ1-5; a possible D gene is TRBD1 (5 bases). This CDR3 spans 15 amino acids. CDR1 SGHRS and CDR2 YFSETQ come from the germline V gene. Trimming removed 0 bases at V and 0 bases at J, with 7 bases between.

In its sample, this clonotype was seen a few times. The CDR3 is CASSRWGGTIQETQYF. The CDR3 coding sequence is TGTGCCAGCAGTCGATGGGGGGGAACCATTCAAGAGACCCAGTACTTC. The rearrangement links TRBV28 to TRBJ2-5, with 7 bases matching TRBD2. Germline CDR1 MDHEN, CDR2 SYDVKM. This CDR3 comprises 16 residues. V was pared by 5 bases and J by 2 bases, with 11 bases of the junction left unmatched. Full variable domain (outside the CDR3, taken from reference TRBV28 and TRBJ2-5): DVKVTQSSRYLVKRTGEKVFLECVQDMDHENMFWYRQDPGLGLRLIYFSYDVKMKEKGDIPEGYSVSREKKERFSLILESASTNQTSMYLCASSRWGGTIQETQYFGPGTRLLVL.

In this sample, this clonotype turned up a few times. This chain uses TRBV4-2 with TRBJ1-2; a possible D gene is TRBD1 (5 bases). The CDR3 is 15 residues long. Trimming took 4 bases from V and 4 from J, leaving 16 bases between them. CDR1 LGHNA and CDR2 YNFKEQ come from the germline V gene. DNA of the CDR3: TGTGCCAGCAGCCCCCCCCTGGGGGAAGCCTATGGCTACACCTTC. Encoded protein: CASSPPLGEAYGYTF.

This clonotype was counted between two and nine times. The chain uses TRBV29-1 and TRBJ1-6, with 10 positions matching TRBD1. The CDR3 covers 13 residues. The trim removed 6 bases at V and 8 bases at J, leaving 4 bases unmatched. From germline, CDR1 is SQVTM and CDR2 ANQGSEA. The CDR3 spells CSVRDRGDSPLHF. CDR3 nucleotide sequence: TGCAGCGTCCGGGACAGGGGCGATTCACCCCTCCACTTT.

The J gene is TRBJ2-3, the V gene TRBV29-1; possible D gene TRBD2, 6 bases. Germline CDR1 SQVTM, CDR2 ANQGSEA. The CDR3 is 13 residues long. V was clipped by 4 bases and J by 4 bases, with 12 bases between them. In DNA form, the CDR3 reads TGCAGCGTTGCGGAGCTAGCGCCAGATACGCAGTATTTT. Translated, it gives CSVAELAPDTQYF.

This clonotype turned up a few times. The chain joins TRBV5-5 to TRBJ2-1, with TRBD2 identical over 13 bases. The CDR3 consists of 16 residues. The V gene's germline CDR1 is SGHKS and CDR2 YYEKEE (reference sequence). Trimming took 4 bases from V and 2 from J; bases not matched to a gene: 3. The CDR3 region has the DNA TGTGCCAGCAGCGGGGGACTAGCGGGGACCTACAATGAGCAGTTCTTC. It encodes CASSGGLAGTYNEQFF.

This clonotype has only a few counts. The chain employs TRBV5-1 and TRBJ2-1; 13 bases line up with TRBD2. Trimming at V came to 0 bases and at J to 8 bases, leaving 5 bases not matched to a gene. Per germline, CDR1 SGHRS and CDR2 YFSETQ. There are 16 residues in the CDR3. CDR3 amino acids: CASSLGGTSGIYEQFF. DNA of the CDR3: TGCGCCAGCAGCTTGGGGGGGACTAGCGGGATTTATGAGCAGTTCTTC.

The rearrangement links TRBV4-2 to TRBJ1-1; TRBD1 aligns across 9 bases. Trimming cost V 5 bases and J 0 bases; bases outside gene matches: 19. CDR1 is LGHNA and CDR2 is YNFKEQ in the germline V gene. The CDR3 is made up of 20 amino acids. CDR3 region: CASSGPGTGRNIYMNTEAFF. CDR3 DNA sequence: TGTGCCAGCAGCGGCCCCGGGACAGGGAGAAACATCTACATGAACACTGAAGCTTTCTTT.

Ten or more counts support this clonotype. The chain carries TRBV5-1 and TRBJ2-5, with 7 bases aligning to TRBD2. The CDR3 extends over 15 amino acids. V lost 0 bases, J lost 3 bases, and 5 bases stayed unmatched. Germline values: CDR1 SGHRS, CDR2 YFSETQ. CDR3: CASSLAGTSEETQYF. In DNA form, the CDR3 reads TGCGCCAGCAGCTTGGCCGGAACTAGCGAAGAGACCCAGTACTTC.

In its sample, this clonotype was seen a few times. This chain links TRBV20-1 with TRBJ2-1, with D tentatively TRBD2 (5 bases). Between the trimmed V and J ends, which lost 6 bases and 9 bases, there was a span of 21 bases. The germline V gene encodes CDR1 DFQATT and CDR2 SNEGSKA (reference sequence). The CDR3 loop spans 14 amino acids. The DNA for the CDR3 is TGCAGTGCACCTAGCCCTCACAACCCAGTTGAGCAGTTCTTC. Its translation: CSAPSPHNPVEQFF.

This chain connects TRBV30 to TRBJ1-2; TRBD1 matches at 12 bases. The germline V gene has CDR1 GTSNPN and CDR2 SVGIG (reference sequence). The CDR3 consists of 14 residues. The V and J ends lost 1 base and 6 bases, in that order; junction bases with no gene match: 3. The CDR3 DNA follows: TGTGCCTGGAGTGCCCGGGACAGGGGGCATGGCTACACCTTC. It specifies CAWSARDRGHGYTF.

This clonotype was seen only a few times. The chain combines TRBV7-3 with TRBJ1-3; D gene uncertain. Per germline, CDR1 SGHTA and CDR2 FQGTGA. The CDR3 is 15 amino acids. V shed 1 base and J shed 4 bases, with 11 bases lying between them. This chain's CDR3 is CASSLSPGSGNTIYF. The DNA for the CDR3 is TGTGCCAGCAGCTTAAGCCCAGGATCAGGAAACACCATATATTTT.

This clonotype showed up just a few times. This chain joins TRBV20-1 and TRBJ2-1, with TRBD2 matching over 7 bases. Per the germline V gene, CDR1 is DFQATT and CDR2 is SNEGSKA (reference sequence). The CDR3 totals 17 residues. V lost 0 bases and J lost 9; bases outside the gene matches: 17. CDR3 sequence reads: CSARDLATSATIIEQFF. The DNA for the CDR3 is TGCAGTGCTAGAGATTTAGCAACTAGCGCGACGATTATTGAGCAGTTCTTC.

The CDR3 protein is CASSHPLRSSYEQYF. The DNA of the CDR3 is TGCGCCAGCAGCCACCCTCTCCGTTCCTCCTACGAGCAGTACTTC. This chain links TRBV4-1 with TRBJ2-7; no definite D call. The CDR3 runs 15 residues. Trimming removed 3 bases at V and 0 bases at J, with 12 bases between. Germline V lookup: CDR1 MGHRA, CDR2 YSYEKL.